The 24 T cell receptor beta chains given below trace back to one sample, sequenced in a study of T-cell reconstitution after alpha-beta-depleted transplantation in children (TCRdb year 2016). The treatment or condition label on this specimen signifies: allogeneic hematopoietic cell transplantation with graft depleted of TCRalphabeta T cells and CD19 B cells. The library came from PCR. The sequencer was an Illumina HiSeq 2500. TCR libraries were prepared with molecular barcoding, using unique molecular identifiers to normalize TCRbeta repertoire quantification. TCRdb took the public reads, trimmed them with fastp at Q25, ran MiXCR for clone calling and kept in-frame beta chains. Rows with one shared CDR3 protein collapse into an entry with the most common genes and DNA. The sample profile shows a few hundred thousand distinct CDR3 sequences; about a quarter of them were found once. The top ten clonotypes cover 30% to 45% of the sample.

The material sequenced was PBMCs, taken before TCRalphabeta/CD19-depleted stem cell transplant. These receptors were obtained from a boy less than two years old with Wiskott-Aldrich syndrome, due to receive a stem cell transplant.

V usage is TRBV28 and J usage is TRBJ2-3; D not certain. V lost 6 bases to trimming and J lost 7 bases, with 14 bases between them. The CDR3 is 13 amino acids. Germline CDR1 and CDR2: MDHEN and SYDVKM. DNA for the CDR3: TGTGCCAGCAGACCGACTGGTGGGTATACGCAGTATTTT. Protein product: CASRPTGGYTQYF.

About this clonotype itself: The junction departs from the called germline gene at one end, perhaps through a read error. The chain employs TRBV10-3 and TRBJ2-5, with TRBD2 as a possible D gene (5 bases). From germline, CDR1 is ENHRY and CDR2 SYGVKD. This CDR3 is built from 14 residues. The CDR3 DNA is TGTGCCATCAGTGAGTCCCGGAAGGAGGAGACCCCGTACTTC. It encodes CAISESRKEETPYF.

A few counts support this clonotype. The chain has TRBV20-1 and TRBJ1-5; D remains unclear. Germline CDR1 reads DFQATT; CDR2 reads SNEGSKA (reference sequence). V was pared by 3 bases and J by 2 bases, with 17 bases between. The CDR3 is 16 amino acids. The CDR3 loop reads CSASPPGRNGNQPQHF. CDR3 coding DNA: TGCAGTGCTAGTCCCCCGGGGAGGAATGGCAATCAGCCCCAGCATTTT.

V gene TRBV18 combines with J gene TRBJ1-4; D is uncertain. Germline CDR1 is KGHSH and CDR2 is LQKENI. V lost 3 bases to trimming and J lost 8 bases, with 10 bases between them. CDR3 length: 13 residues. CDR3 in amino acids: CASSPSGREKLFF. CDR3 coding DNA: TGTGCCAGCTCACCGAGCGGCCGCGAAAAACTGTTTTTT.

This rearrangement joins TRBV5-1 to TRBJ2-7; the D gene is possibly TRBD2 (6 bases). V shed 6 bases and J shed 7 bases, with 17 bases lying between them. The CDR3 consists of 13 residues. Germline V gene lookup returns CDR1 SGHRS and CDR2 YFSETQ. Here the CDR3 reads CASTGVLGGEQYF. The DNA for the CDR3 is TGCGCCAGCACGGGGGTCCTAGGAGGTGAGCAGTACTTC.

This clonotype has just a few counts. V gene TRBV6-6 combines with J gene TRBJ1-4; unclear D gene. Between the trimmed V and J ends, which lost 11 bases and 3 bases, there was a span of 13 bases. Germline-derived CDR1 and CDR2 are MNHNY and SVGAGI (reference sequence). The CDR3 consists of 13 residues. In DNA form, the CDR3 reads TGTGCCGGAGCGAGGGCGGCTAATGAAAAACTGTTTTTT. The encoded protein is CAGARAANEKLFF.

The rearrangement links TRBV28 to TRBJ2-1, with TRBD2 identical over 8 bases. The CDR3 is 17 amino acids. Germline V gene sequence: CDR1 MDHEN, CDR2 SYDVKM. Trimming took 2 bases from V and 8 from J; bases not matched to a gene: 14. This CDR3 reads CASSLPIAGPIGHEQFF. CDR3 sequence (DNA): TGTGCCAGCAGTTTACCGATAGCGGGGCCGATCGGACATGAGCAGTTCTTC.

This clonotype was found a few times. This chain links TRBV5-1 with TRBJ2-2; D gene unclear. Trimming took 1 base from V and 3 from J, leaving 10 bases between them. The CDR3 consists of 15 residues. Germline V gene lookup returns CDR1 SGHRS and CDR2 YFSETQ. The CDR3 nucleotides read TGCGCCAGCAGCTTGCCCTTTATCCACACCGGGGAGCTGTTTTTT. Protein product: CASSLPFIHTGELFF.

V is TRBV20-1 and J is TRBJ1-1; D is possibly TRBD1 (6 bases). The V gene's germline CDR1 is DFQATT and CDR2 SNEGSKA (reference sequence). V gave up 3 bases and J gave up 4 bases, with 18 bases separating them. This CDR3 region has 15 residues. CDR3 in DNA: TGCAGTGCTAGGGATGAGGGGGGCGAGAGCACTGAAGCTTTCTTT. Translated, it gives CSARDEGGESTEAFF.

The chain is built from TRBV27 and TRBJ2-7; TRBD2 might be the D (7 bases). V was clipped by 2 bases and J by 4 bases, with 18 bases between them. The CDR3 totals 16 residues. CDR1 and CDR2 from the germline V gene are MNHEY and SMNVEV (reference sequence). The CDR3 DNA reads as TGTGCCAGCAGTTTAAGGGGGGGCGGGAGCTTATACGAGCAGTACTTC. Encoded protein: CASSLRGGGSLYEQYF.

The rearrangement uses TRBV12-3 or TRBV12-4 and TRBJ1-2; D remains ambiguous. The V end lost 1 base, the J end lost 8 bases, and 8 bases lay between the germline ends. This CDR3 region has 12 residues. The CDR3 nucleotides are TGTGCCAGCAGTTTAGTGGGGTTAGGCTACACCTTC. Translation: CASSLVGLGYTF.

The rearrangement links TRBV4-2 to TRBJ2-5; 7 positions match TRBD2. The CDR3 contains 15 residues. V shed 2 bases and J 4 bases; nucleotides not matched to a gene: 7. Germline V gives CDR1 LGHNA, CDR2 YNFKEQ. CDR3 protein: CASSQQLATGETQYF. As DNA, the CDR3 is TGTGCCAGCAGCCAACAACTAGCGACGGGAGAGACCCAGTACTTC.

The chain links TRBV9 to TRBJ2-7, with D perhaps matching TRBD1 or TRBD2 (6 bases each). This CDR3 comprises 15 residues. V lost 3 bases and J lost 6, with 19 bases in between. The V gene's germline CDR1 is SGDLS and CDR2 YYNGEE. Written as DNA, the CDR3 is TGTGCCAGCAGCGCGGGCGGGACACCAAAGGCCGAGCAGTACTTC. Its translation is CASSAGGTPKAEQYF.

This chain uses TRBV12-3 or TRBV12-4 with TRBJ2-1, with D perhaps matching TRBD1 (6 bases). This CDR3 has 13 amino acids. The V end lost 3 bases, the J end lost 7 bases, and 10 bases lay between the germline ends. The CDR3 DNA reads TGTGCCAGCAGTTTCGGACAGCAGAATGAGCAGTTCTTC. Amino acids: CASSFGQQNEQFF.

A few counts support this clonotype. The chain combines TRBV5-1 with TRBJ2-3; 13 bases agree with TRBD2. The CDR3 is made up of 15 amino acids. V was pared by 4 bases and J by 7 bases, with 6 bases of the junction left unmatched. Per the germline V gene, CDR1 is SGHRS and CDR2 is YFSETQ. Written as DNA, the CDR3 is TGCGCCAGCAGCCGGACTAGCGGGAGTGGGAATACGCAGTATTTT. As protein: CASSRTSGSGNTQYF.

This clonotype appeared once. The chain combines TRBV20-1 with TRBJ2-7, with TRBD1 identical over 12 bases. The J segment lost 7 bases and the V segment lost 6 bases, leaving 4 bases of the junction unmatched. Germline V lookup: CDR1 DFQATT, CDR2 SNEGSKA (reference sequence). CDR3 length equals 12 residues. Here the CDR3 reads CSAGTGGLEQYF. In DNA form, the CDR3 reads TGCAGTGCCGGGACAGGGGGCTTGGAGCAGTACTTC.

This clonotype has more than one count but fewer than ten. CDR3 loop: CASSQAQGSGELFF. CDR3 DNA: TGTGCCAGCAGCCAAGCGCAGGGCTCCGGGGAGCTGTTTTTT. This chain links TRBV4-2 with TRBJ2-2; D possibly corresponds to TRBD1 (5 bases). Per germline, CDR1 LGHNA and CDR2 YNFKEQ. Trimming took off 1 base at V and 6 bases at J, with 9 bases between the two ends. The CDR3 is 14 residues long.

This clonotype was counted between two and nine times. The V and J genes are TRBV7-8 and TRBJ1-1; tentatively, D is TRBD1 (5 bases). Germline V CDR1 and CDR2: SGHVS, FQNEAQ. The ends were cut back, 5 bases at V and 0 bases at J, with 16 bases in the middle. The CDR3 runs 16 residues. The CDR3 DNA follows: TGTGCCAGCAGCCGCCCCGTGGGACTCATGAACACTGAAGCTTTCTTT. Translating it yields CASSRPVGLMNTEAFF.

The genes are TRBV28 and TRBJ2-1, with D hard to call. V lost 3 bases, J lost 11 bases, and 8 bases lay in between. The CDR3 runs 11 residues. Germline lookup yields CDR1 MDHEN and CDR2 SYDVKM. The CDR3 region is CASSFNTQQFF. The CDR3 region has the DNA TGTGCCAGCAGTTTTAATACCCAGCAGTTCTTC.

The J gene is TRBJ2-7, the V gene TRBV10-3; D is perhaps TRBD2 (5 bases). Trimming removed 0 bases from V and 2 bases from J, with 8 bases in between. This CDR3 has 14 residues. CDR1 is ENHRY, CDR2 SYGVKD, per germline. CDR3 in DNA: TGTGCCATCAGTGAGTCGACGGGGACCTACGAGCAGTACTTC. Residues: CAISESTGTYEQYF.

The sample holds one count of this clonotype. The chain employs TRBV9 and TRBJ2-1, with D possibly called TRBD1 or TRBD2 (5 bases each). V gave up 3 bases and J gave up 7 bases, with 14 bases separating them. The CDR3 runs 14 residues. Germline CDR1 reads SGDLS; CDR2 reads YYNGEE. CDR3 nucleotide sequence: TGTGCCAGCAGCGCGATAATAGAGGGGAATGAGCAGTTCTTC. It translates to CASSAIIEGNEQFF.

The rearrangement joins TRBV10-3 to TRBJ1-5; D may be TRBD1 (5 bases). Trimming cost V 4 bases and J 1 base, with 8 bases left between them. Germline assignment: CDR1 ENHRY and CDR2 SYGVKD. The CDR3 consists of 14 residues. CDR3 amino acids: CAISGRASNQPQHF. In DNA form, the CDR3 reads TGTGCCATCAGTGGCAGGGCCAGCAATCAGCCCCAGCATTTT.

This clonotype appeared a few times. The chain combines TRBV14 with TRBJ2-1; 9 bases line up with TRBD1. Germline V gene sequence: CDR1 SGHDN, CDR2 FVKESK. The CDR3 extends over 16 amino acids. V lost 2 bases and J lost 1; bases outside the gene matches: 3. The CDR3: CASSQMGQGSYNEQFF. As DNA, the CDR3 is TGTGCCAGCAGCCAAATGGGACAGGGATCCTACAATGAGCAGTTCTTC.

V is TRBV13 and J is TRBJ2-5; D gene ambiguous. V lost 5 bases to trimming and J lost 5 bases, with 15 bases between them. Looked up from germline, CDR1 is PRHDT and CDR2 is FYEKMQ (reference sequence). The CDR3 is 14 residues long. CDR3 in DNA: TGTGCCAGCAGCCGAGAGTGCCTAGAGGAGACCCAGTACTTC. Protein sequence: CASSRECLEETQYF.